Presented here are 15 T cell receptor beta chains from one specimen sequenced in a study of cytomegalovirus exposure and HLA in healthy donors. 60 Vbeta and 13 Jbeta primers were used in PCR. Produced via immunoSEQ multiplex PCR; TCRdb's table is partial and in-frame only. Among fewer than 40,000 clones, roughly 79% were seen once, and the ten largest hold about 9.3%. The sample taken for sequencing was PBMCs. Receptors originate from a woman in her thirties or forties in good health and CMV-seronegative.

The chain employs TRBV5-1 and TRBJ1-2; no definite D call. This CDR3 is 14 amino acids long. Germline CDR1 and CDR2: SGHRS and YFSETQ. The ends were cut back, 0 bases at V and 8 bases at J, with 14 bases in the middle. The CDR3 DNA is TGCGCCAGCAGCTTGGTTGAGGGCGCGGGGGGCTACACCTTC. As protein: CASSLVEGAGGYTF.

In DNA, the CDR3 is TGTGCCAGCAGCAGACCTGGAAGGGCGGGGATAGATACGCAGTATTTT. It codes for CASSRPGRAGIDTQYF. The rearrangement joins TRBV5-4 to TRBJ2-3, with D possibly TRBD2 on 6 matching bases. Germline loops: CDR1 SGHNT, CDR2 YYREEE (reference sequence). This CDR3 region has 16 residues. V dropped 4 bases and J dropped 5 bases, with 20 bases sitting between them.

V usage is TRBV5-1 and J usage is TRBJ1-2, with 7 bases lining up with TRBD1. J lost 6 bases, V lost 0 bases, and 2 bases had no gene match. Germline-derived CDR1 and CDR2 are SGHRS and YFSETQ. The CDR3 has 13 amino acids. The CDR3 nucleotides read TGCGCCAGCAGCTTGGAGGGGGCCGATGGCTACACCTTC. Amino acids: CASSLEGADGYTF.

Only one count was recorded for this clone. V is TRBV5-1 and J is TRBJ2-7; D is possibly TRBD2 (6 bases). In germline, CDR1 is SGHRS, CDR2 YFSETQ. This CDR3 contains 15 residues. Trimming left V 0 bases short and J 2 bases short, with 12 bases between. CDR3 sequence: CASSLAWRGTYEQYF. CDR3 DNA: TGCGCCAGCAGCTTGGCCTGGAGGGGTACCTACGAGCAGTACTTC.

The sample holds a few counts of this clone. The CDR3 DNA sequence: TGTGCCAGCCAGGGACAGGGGAACGAGCAGTACTTC. The encoded protein is CASQGQGNEQYF. The rearrangement uses TRBV27 and TRBJ2-7, with 10 bases lining up with TRBD1. Germline V CDR1 and CDR2: MNHEY, SMNVEV (reference sequence). The CDR3 has 12 residues. Trimming at V came to 8 bases and at J to 5 bases, leaving 3 bases not matched to a gene.

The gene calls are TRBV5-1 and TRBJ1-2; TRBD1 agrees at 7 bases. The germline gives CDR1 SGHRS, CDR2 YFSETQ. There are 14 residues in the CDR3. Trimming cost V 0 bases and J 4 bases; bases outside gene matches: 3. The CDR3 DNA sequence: TGCGCCAGCAGCTTGGCGACAGGGAGCTATGGCTACACCTTC. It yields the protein CASSLATGSYGYTF.

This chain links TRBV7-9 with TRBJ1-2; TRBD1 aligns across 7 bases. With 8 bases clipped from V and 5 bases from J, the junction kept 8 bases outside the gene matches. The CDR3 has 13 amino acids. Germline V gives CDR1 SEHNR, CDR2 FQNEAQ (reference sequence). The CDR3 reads CASASWDRYGYTF. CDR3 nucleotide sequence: TGTGCCAGCGCAAGCTGGGACAGATATGGCTACACCTTC. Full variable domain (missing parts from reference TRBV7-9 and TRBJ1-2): DTGVSQNPRHKITKRGQNVTFRCDPISEHNRLYWYRQTLGQGPEFLTYFQNEAQLEKSRLLSDRFSAERPKGSFSTLEIQRTEQGDSAMYLCASASWDRYGYTFGSGTRLTVV.

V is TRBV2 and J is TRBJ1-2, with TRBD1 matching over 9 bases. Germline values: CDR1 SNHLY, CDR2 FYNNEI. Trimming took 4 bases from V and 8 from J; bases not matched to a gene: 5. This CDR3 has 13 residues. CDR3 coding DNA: TGTGCCAGCAGTGGAGGGACAGGGAGAGGCTACACCTTC. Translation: CASSGGTGRGYTF.

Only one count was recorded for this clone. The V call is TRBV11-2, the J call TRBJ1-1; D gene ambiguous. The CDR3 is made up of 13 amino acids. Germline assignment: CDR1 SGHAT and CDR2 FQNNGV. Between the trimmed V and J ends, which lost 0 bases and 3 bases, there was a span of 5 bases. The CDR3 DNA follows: TGTGCCAGCAGCTTAGAAGCGTACACTGAAGCTTTCTTT. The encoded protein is CASSLEAYTEAFF. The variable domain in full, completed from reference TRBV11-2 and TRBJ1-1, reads EAGVAQSPRYKIIEKRQSVAFWCNPISGHATLYWYQQILGQGPKLLIQFQNNGVVDDSQLPKDRFSAERLKGVDSTLKIQPAKLEDSAVYLCASSLEAYTEAFFGQGTRLTVV.

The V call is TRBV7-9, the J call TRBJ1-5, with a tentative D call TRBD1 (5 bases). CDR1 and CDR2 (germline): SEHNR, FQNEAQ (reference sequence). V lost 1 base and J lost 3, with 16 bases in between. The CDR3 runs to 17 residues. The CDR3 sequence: CASSLGLGGSYNQPQHF. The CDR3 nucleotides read TGTGCCAGCAGCTTAGGCCTGGGGGGTTCCTACAATCAGCCCCAGCATTTT.

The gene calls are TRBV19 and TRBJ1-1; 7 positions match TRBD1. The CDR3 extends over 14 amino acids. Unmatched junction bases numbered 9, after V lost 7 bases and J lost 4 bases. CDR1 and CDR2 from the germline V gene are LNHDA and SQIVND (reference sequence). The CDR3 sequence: CASKRRGQGTEAFF. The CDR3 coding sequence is TGTGCCAGTAAGAGAAGGGGGCAGGGCACTGAAGCTTTCTTT.

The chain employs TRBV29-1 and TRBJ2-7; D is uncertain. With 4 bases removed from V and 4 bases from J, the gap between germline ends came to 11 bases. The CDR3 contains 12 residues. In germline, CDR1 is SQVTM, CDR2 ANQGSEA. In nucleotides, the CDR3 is TGCAGCGTTGTTACAGTCCGATACGAGCAGTACGTC. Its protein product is CSVVTVRYEQYV.

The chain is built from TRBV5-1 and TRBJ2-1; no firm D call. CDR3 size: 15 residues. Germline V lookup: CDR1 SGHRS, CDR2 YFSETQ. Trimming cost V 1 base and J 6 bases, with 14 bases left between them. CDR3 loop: CASSLKAGAFNEQFF. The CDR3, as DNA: TGCGCCAGCAGCTTGAAAGCCGGAGCGTTCAATGAGCAGTTCTTC. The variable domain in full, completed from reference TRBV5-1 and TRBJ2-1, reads KAGVTQTPRYLIKTRGQQVTLSCSPISGHRSVSWYQQTPGQGLQFLFEYFSETQRNKGNFPGRFSGRQFSNSRSEMNVSTLELGDSALYLCASSLKAGAFNEQFFGPGTRLTVL.

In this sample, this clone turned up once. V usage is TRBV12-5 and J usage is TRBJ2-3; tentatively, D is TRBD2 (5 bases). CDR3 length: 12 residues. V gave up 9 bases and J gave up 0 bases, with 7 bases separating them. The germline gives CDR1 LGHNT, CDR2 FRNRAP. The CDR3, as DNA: TGTGCTAGAAGGACTAGCACAGATACGCAGTATTTT. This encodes CARRTSTDTQYF.

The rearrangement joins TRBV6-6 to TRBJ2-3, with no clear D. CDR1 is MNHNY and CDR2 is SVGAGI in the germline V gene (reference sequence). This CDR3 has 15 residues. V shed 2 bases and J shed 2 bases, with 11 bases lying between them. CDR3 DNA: TGTGCCAGCAGTTACAGGTTCGAGGACACAGATACGCAGTATTTT. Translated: CASSYRFEDTDTQYF.